This TCR beta chain appears in the sequencing data of a study of T cells in Graves' hyperthyroidism and ophthalmopathy. The study's findings and limits: From stable hyperthyroidism, ophthalmopathy was separated by a 13 V-J model.

Germline V gene sequence: CDR1 LNHDA, CDR2 SQIVND (reference sequence). The CDR3 is 14 amino acids. Trimming removed 3 bases at V and 4 bases at J, with 12 bases between. Turning to this clonotype: Antigen specificity is unknown.

Using RNA transcripts as the source, TCR beta CDR3 regions were amplified. The HTBI set primed first-round TCR CDR3 RT-PCR. TCRdb re-called the multiplex PCR reads with MiXCR, one entry per CDR3 protein. The sample holds about 380,000 distinct CDR3 sequences, approximately 17% seen once. The study included ophthalmopathy patients with Clinical Activity Score at least 3, NOSPECS grade at least 4 and duration under 3 months. This sequence was found in a man in his late teens or twenties with Graves' ophthalmopathy. V is TRBV19 and J is TRBJ2-5; no clear D gene. Sequencing input: blood. CDR3 nucleotides: TGTGCCAGTAGTATGAGTGGGGTAGGAGAGACCCAGTACTTC. This encodes CASSMSGVGETQYF. The full variable domain, its missing parts supplied by reference TRBV19 and TRBJ2-5, is DGGITQSPKYLFRKEGQNVTLSCEQNLNHDAMYWYRQDPGQGLRLIYYSQIVNDFQKGDIAEGYSVSREKKESFPLTVTSAQKNPTAFYLCASSMSGVGETQYFGPGTRLLVL.